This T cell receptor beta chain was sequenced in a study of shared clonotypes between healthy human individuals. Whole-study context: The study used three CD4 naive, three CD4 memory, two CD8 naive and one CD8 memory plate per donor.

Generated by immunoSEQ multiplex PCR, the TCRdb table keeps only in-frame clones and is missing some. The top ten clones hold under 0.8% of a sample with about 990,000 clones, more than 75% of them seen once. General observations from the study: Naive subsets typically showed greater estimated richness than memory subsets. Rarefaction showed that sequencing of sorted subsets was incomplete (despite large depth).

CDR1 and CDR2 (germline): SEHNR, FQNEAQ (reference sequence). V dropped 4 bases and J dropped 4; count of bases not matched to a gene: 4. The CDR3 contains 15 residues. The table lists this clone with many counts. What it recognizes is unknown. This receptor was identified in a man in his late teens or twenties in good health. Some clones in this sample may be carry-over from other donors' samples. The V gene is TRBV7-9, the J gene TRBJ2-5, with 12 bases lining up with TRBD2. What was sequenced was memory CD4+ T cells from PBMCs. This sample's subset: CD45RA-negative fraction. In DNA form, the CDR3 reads TGTGCCAGCAGCTCCGGACTAGCGGGATTAGAGACCCAGTACTTC. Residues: CASSSGLAGLETQYF. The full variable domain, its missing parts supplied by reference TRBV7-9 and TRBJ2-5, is DTGVSQNPRHKITKRGQNVTFRCDPISEHNRLYWYRQTLGQGPEFLTYFQNEAQLEKSRLLSDRFSAERPKGSFSTLEIQRTEQGDSAMYLCASSSGLAGLETQYFGPGTRLLVL.